This TCR beta chain was profiled in a study of T-cell reconstitution after alpha-beta-depleted transplantation in children. Study-wide findings and caveats: Surviving recipient cells, namely T cells and thymic progenitors, were the source of high day-60 TCRbeta diversity in some patients. Several hundred graft clones that had expanded were reportedly the source of alpha-beta T cells about two months after transplant. Once a year had passed after transplant, T-cell counts and diversity came mostly from newly produced T cells.

CDR3 length equals 15 residues. The germline V and J ends were trimmed by 3 bases and 8 bases, with 20 bases remaining between them. Germline V CDR1 and CDR2: DFQATT, SNEGSKA (reference sequence). This clonotype came up a few times. Its cognate antigen is unknown. Unique molecular identifiers were incorporated during preparation of the TCRbeta library. TCRdb re-called the PCR reads with MiXCR, one entry per CDR3 protein. Among 780,000 or so distinct CDR3 sequences listed, roughly 15% were seen once. Sequencing was performed on PBMCs, mostly from graft donor cells, taken 360 days after TCRalphabeta/CD19-depleted stem cell transplant. The V call is TRBV20-1, the J call TRBJ2-4; possibly TRBD1 for D (6 bases). This receptor was obtained from a male patient aged 10-17 years who had a stem cell transplant for acute lymphoblastic leukemia, so the T cells may come from the graft donor. In nucleotides, the CDR3 is TGCAGTGCTAGCAAGGTTACGTGGGGGCTTCACATTCAGTACTTC. Translation: CSASKVTWGLHIQYF.